The 32 T cell receptor beta chains presented below share a single source sample, sequenced in a study of shared clonotypes between healthy human individuals. The method was immunoSEQ multiplex PCR; TCRdb's version includes in-frame clones alone and lacks a portion of them. Of over a million clones in the sample, around three quarters were seen once. The sample taken for sequencing was memory CD4+ T cells from PBMCs. Subset defined: CD45RA-negative fraction. These receptor sequences come from a man aged 18 to 30 in good health. Some clones in this sample may be carry-over from other donors' samples.

The chain couples TRBV28 to TRBJ1-4, with a tentative D call TRBD1 (5 bases). The germline V gene encodes CDR1 MDHEN and CDR2 SYDVKM. V was cut by 6 bases and J by 8 bases, with 10 bases left in between. The CDR3 length is 12 residues. CDR3 DNA: TGTGCCAGCAGAGCAGGGAAAGAAAAACTGTTTTTT. It yields the protein CASRAGKEKLFF.

The chain carries TRBV18 and TRBJ1-1; D possibly corresponds to TRBD1 (6 bases). The V end was cut by 0 bases, the J end by 4 bases, with 15 bases between. Germline lookup yields CDR1 KGHSH and CDR2 LQKENI. CDR3 size: 16 residues. The CDR3, as DNA: TGTGCCAGCTCACCACCGTCGGTTCGAGGGGGCACTGAAGCTTTCTTT. It encodes CASSPPSVRGGTEAFF.

The CDR3 DNA follows: TGTGCCAGCAGCTTAGGGGGACAGGCTCCCTATGGCTACACCTTC. As protein: CASSLGGQAPYGYTF. The chain carries TRBV7-8 and TRBJ1-2, with TRBD1 identical over 8 bases. The CDR3 has 15 amino acids. Trimming at V came to 1 base and at J to 4 bases, leaving 5 bases not matched to a gene. CDR1 is SGHVS, CDR2 FQNEAQ, per germline.

This rearrangement joins TRBV5-1 to TRBJ2-7; 10 bases map to TRBD2. The V and J ends lost 0 bases and 10 bases, in that order; junction bases with no gene match: 4. Germline V gives CDR1 SGHRS, CDR2 YFSETQ. CDR3 size: 13 residues. Written as DNA, the CDR3 is TGCGCCAGCAGCTTGGTCCTAGCGGGAGCCCAGTACTTC. The encoded protein is CASSLVLAGAQYF.

This clone appeared a few times. V is TRBV9 and J is TRBJ2-5; D gene ambiguous. Germline loops: CDR1 SGDLS, CDR2 YYNGEE. The CDR3 loop spans 13 amino acids. The germline V and J ends were trimmed by 4 bases and 1 base, with 8 bases remaining between them. The CDR3 loop is CASSTRIQETQYF. The CDR3 nucleotides read TGTGCCAGCAGCACGCGGATCCAAGAGACCCAGTACTTC.

This chain uses TRBV4-1 with TRBJ2-2; 10 bases line up with TRBD2. The CDR3 is made up of 16 amino acids. Unmatched junction bases numbered 3, after V lost 0 bases and J lost 5 bases. Looked up from germline, CDR1 is MGHRA and CDR2 is YSYEKL. DNA for the CDR3: TGCGCCAGCAGCCAAGAAGCGGGAGGGTGGACCGGGGAGCTGTTTTTT. Translated: CASSQEAGGWTGELFF.

Comment on this clone: Since a much larger clone is just one base distant, this may be a read error. The chain couples TRBV7-3 to TRBJ2-2, with unresolved D. This CDR3 is 13 amino acids long. The V end lost 2 bases, the J end lost 0 bases, and 1 base lay between the germline ends. Germline V gives CDR1 SGHTA, CDR2 FQGTGA. CDR3 sequence: CASSLPNTGELFF. The DNA of the CDR3 is TGTGCCAGCAGCTTACCGAACACCGGGGAGCTGTTTTTT.

The chain is built from TRBV7-3 and TRBJ2-3, with a tentative D call TRBD2 (5 bases). V was trimmed by 2 bases and J by 1 base, leaving 10 bases between them. The CDR3 sequence is 15 residues long. Germline CDR1 and CDR2: SGHTA and FQGTGA. Here the CDR3 reads CASSLYGLRTDTQYF. CDR3 bases: TGTGCCAGCAGCTTATACGGACTTCGCACAGATACGCAGTATTTT.

This rearrangement joins TRBV29-1 to TRBJ2-3, with TRBD2 identical over 13 bases. This CDR3 spans 14 amino acids. In germline, CDR1 is SQVTM, CDR2 ANQGSEA. V trimming: 7 bases; J trimming: 1 base; junction bases outside the gene matches: 2. This chain's CDR3 is CSAGLAGGTDTQYF. CDR3 nucleotide sequence: TGCAGCGCCGGACTAGCGGGAGGCACAGATACGCAGTATTTT.

DNA of the CDR3: TGCGCCAGCAGCCAAAGCGGGAGGGGGCCCTACAATGAGCAGTTCTTC. It translates to CASSQSGRGPYNEQFF. This sequence joins TRBV4-1 and TRBJ2-1, with 10 bases matching TRBD2. The CDR3 length is 16 residues. V lost 2 bases to trimming and J lost 2 bases; unmatched junction nucleotides: 3. CDR1 and CDR2 from the germline V gene are MGHRA and YSYEKL.

This clone was detected a few times. The V call is TRBV13, the J call TRBJ1-2; D call uncertain. CDR1 is PRHDT, CDR2 FYEKMQ, per germline (reference sequence). The V end lost 3 bases, the J end lost 5 bases, and 10 bases lay between the germline ends. This CDR3 region has 13 residues. The CDR3 spells CASSFGEGYGYTF. CDR3 in DNA: TGTGCCAGCAGCTTTGGGGAGGGATATGGCTACACCTTC. The entire variable domain, with the rest obtained from reference TRBV13 and TRBJ1-2, is as follows: AAGVIQSPRHLIKEKRETATLKCYPIPRHDTVYWYQQGPGQDPQFLISFYEKMQSDKGSIPDRFSAQQFSDYHSELNMSSLELGDSALYFCASSFGEGYGYTFGSGTRLTVV.

The V gene is TRBV5-1, the J gene TRBJ1-2; TRBD1 is a possible D gene (5 bases). CDR3 length: 12 residues. The V and J ends lost 9 bases and 4 bases respectively, with 13 bases between them. Germline-derived CDR1 and CDR2 are SGHRS and YFSETQ. The DNA for the CDR3 is TGCGCCACTGGGGACGGTTCCTATGGCTACACCTTC. This translates into CATGDGSYGYTF.

This chain uses TRBV9 with TRBJ1-1; 9 nucleotides align to TRBD1. In germline, CDR1 is SGDLS, CDR2 YYNGEE. The CDR3 totals 15 residues. Unmatched junction bases numbered 7, after V lost 4 bases and J lost 3 bases. The CDR3 reads CASSPGTGLYTEAFF. CDR3 DNA sequence: TGTGCCAGCAGCCCCGGGACAGGGCTTTACACTGAAGCTTTCTTT. Combining the CDR3 with reference TRBV9 and TRBJ1-1 gives the whole variable domain DSGVTQTPKHLITATGQRVTLRCSPRSGDLSVYWYQQSLDQGLQFLIQYYNGEERAKGNILERFSAQQFPDLHSELNLSSLELGDSALYFCASSPGTGLYTEAFFGQGTRLTVV.

This chain connects TRBV6-5 to TRBJ2-5, with D perhaps given as TRBD1 or TRBD2 (6 bases each). The ends were cut back, 2 bases at V and 2 bases at J, with 12 bases in the middle. Germline CDR1 is MNHEY and CDR2 is SVGAGI. There are 15 residues in the CDR3. The CDR3 spells CASSYIIGGQETQYF. The CDR3 nucleotides read TGTGCCAGCAGTTACATCATAGGGGGGCAAGAGACCCAGTACTTC.

In this sample, this clone turned up once. This rearrangement joins TRBV28 to TRBJ1-2, with no clear D. The germline V gene has CDR1 MDHEN and CDR2 SYDVKM. The CDR3 runs to 15 residues. V lost 0 bases and J 2 bases, leaving 10 bases between the germline ends. In DNA form, the CDR3 reads TGTGCCAGCAGTTTATGGTCAGGAGCCAACTATGGCTACACCTTC. Its protein is CASSLWSGANYGYTF.

The chain is built from TRBV2 and TRBJ1-5, with D possibly matching TRBD1 (5 bases). The CDR3 extends over 18 amino acids. CDR1 is SNHLY and CDR2 is FYNNEI in the germline V gene. Trimming stripped 4 bases from V and 2 bases from J, with 21 bases between. In DNA, the CDR3 is TGTGCCAGCAGTGGCCTGCGGGACTCCGGAGGTGGCAATCAGCCCCAGCATTTT. It is translated as CASSGLRDSGGGNQPQHF.

The J gene is TRBJ2-1, the V gene TRBV5-4, with 9 nucleotides matching TRBD1. V was pared by 5 bases and J by 5 bases, with 8 bases of the junction left unmatched. The CDR3 is made up of 15 amino acids. Germline-derived CDR1 and CDR2 are SGHNT and YYREEE (reference sequence). The CDR3 loop reads CASRMPGQGNNEQFF. CDR3 nucleotide sequence: TGTGCCAGCAGAATGCCGGGACAGGGTAACAATGAGCAGTTCTTC.

For this clone: Distinct nucleotide sequences in the sample also encode this CDR3. The V call is TRBV10-3, the J call TRBJ2-3; no clear D. Per the germline V gene, CDR1 is ENHRY and CDR2 is SYGVKD. V gave up 8 bases and J gave up 1 base, with 4 bases separating them. The CDR3 is 11 residues long. The CDR3 DNA follows: TGTGCCATCCGGGGCACAGATACGCAGTATTTT. Protein product: CAIRGTDTQYF.

The V gene is TRBV5-4, the J gene TRBJ2-3; 8 bases line up with TRBD1. V was pared by 0 bases and J by 1 base, with 10 bases of the junction left unmatched. The CDR3 totals 18 residues. Germline CDR1 SGHNT, CDR2 YYREEE (reference sequence). CDR3 sequence (DNA): TGTGCCAGCAGCTTGGGGGGAACAGGGGGTATCGGCACAGATACGCAGTATTTT. Translating gives CASSLGGTGGIGTDTQYF.

This rearrangement joins TRBV5-1 to TRBJ2-7; D is unresolved. Germline lookup yields CDR1 SGHRS and CDR2 YFSETQ. The CDR3 sequence is 14 residues long. Trimming removed 0 bases at V and 3 bases at J, with 10 bases between. For the CDR3, the DNA is TGCGCCAGCAGCTTGGCCTGGGAATACTACGAGCAGTACTTC. It codes for CASSLAWEYYEQYF.

In regard to this clone: Other DNA sequences in the sample encode the same CDR3. This chain connects TRBV18 to TRBJ2-1; 9 bases align to TRBD2. Trimming took 4 bases from V and 3 from J; bases not matched to a gene: 4. CDR3 length: 15 residues. Germline loops: CDR1 KGHSH, CDR2 LQKENI. CDR3 DNA sequence: TGTGCCAGCTCACGGGGACTAGCTGTCTACAATGAGCAGTTCTTC. Translation gives CASSRGLAVYNEQFF.

This sequence joins TRBV25-1 and TRBJ2-5, with D perhaps given as TRBD1 or TRBD2 (5 bases each). From germline, CDR1 is MGHDK and CDR2 SYGVNS. V was cut by 4 bases and J by 2 bases, with 14 bases left in between. The CDR3 sequence is 15 residues long. CDR3 nucleotides: TGTGCCAGCAGTGGTTCAAATGGGGGTCAAGAGACCCAGTACTTC. Protein: CASSGSNGGQETQYF.

This chain joins TRBV11-1 and TRBJ1-5, with no clear D. The CDR3 is 10 amino acids. Germline CDR1 reads SGHAT; CDR2 reads FQDESV (reference sequence). Trimming stripped 4 bases from V and 11 bases from J, with 6 bases between. CDR3 protein: CASSSLAQHF. The CDR3 DNA sequence: TGTGCCAGCAGCTCCCTGGCCCAGCATTTT.

This clone was observed a few times. This chain links TRBV7-6 with TRBJ1-1; D unclear. The CDR3 totals 14 residues. V shed 1 base and J shed 3 bases, with 9 bases lying between them. CDR1 is SGHVS and CDR2 is FNYEAQ in the germline V gene. The CDR3 nucleotides read TGTGCCAGCAGCTTAGTTTCGCAGGACACTGAAGCTTTCTTT. As protein: CASSLVSQDTEAFF. The whole variable domain, remainder taken from reference TRBV7-6 and TRBJ1-1, is GAGVSQSPRYKVTKRGQDVALRCDPISGHVSLYWYRQALGQGPEFLTYFNYEAQQDKSGLPNDRFSAERPEGSISTLTIQRTEQRDSAMYRCASSLVSQDTEAFFGQGTRLTVV.

The gene calls are TRBV28 and TRBJ1-4; no clear D. CDR1 MDHEN and CDR2 SYDVKM come from the germline V gene. This CDR3 comprises 13 residues. With 8 bases removed from V and 2 bases from J, the gap between germline ends came to 9 bases. CDR3 loop: CASSPLTNEKLFF. The CDR3 DNA sequence: TGTGCCAGCTCTCCCCTCACTAATGAAAAACTGTTTTTT.

The rearrangement links TRBV28 to TRBJ2-3, with unresolved D. This CDR3 is built from 13 residues. Deletions cut 6 bases from V and 2 bases from J, with 9 bases between. CDR1 and CDR2 from the germline V gene are MDHEN and SYDVKM. The CDR3 protein is CASRMDATDTQYF. Here the CDR3 DNA reads TGTGCCAGCAGAATGGACGCCACAGATACGCAGTATTTT.

The count of this clone is one. This sequence joins TRBV11-2 and TRBJ2-2; no firm D call. This CDR3 has 13 amino acids. The germline V gene encodes CDR1 SGHAT and CDR2 FQNNGV. The ends were cut back, 5 bases at V and 4 bases at J, with 8 bases in the middle. The CDR3: CASSVRITGELFF. The CDR3 DNA follows: TGTGCCAGCAGCGTCAGGATCACCGGGGAGCTGTTTTTT.

The chain links TRBV11-2 to TRBJ2-1; 9 nucleotides match TRBD2. CDR1 is SGHAT and CDR2 is FQNNGV in the germline V gene. The V and J ends lost 1 base and 1 base, in that order; junction bases with no gene match: 2. The CDR3 is 16 amino acids. CDR3 in DNA: TGTGCCAGCAGCTTAGCTAGCGGGACATCCTACAATGAGCAGTTCTTC. Its translation is CASSLASGTSYNEQFF.

This chain links TRBV5-1 with TRBJ2-1; the D gene is possibly TRBD2 (5 bases). The CDR3 is made up of 14 amino acids. V dropped 0 bases and J dropped 6 bases, with 10 bases sitting between them. Germline V lookup: CDR1 SGHRS, CDR2 YFSETQ. CDR3 protein: CASSLGNRGNEQFF. CDR3 DNA sequence: TGCGCCAGCAGCTTGGGTAACCGGGGCAATGAGCAGTTCTTC.

The V gene is TRBV19, the J gene TRBJ1-5, with no clear D. The CDR3 spans 13 residues. Trimming shortened V by 9 bases and J by 4 bases, and 13 bases separated the two germline ends. The germline V gene has CDR1 LNHDA and CDR2 SQIVND (reference sequence). CDR3: CASLSRGNQPQHF. CDR3 DNA: TGTGCCAGCTTAAGTCGGGGTAATCAGCCCCAGCATTTT.

The chain has TRBV28 and TRBJ2-7; D remains unclear. Germline CDR1 reads MDHEN; CDR2 reads SYDVKM. V dropped 6 bases and J dropped 3 bases, with 18 bases sitting between them. There are 15 residues in the CDR3. CDR3 sequence (DNA): TGTGCCAGCAGCACCACGAGTGTTCCCAGCTACGAGCAGTACTTC. Protein: CASSTTSVPSYEQYF.

V gene TRBV7-3 combines with J gene TRBJ2-1; TRBD2 matches 11 bases. The CDR3 totals 15 residues. V lost 2 bases and J lost 13; bases outside the gene matches: 10. Germline CDR1 reads SGHTA; CDR2 reads FQGTGA. CDR3 DNA: TGTGCCAGCAGCTTAGGAACTAGCGGGAGTGGATATCAGTTCTTC. As protein: CASSLGTSGSGYQFF.